In its sample, the clone carrying this TCR beta chain was seen many times. Antigen unknown. These data come from a study of early T cells in non-severe SARS-CoV-2 infection. Overall study context: Unsorted whole blood bulk RNA was sequenced, with unpaired chains. Whole-study findings and limits: Missing private and CD4 specificities, VDJdb matching favored anti-spike CD8 responses.

Germline V gene data show CDR1 as KGHDR and CDR2 as SFDVKD. V trimming: 6 bases; J trimming: 4 bases; junction bases outside the gene matches: 3. The CDR3 spans 13 residues. Each single cDNA molecule received a unique molecular identifier. TCRdb used MiXCR to reprocess the 5' RACE reads, holding one entry per CDR3 protein. The repertoire holds approximately 58,000 distinct CDR3 sequences, under 14% seen once, with 10% in the top ten. Sequenced material: whole blood. This sequence was found in an adult who was a healthcare worker with PCR-confirmed SARS-CoV-2 infection or an uninfected control (not recorded which). The chain joins TRBV24-1 to TRBJ2-5; TRBD1 agrees at 8 bases. The CDR3, as DNA: TGTGCCACCAGTTCAGGGGGCGCAGAGACCCAGTACTTC. This sequence encodes CATSSGGAETQYF.